A selection of T cell receptor beta chains follows, all from one sample in a study of T cell responses to AZD1222 COVID-19 vaccine. Clones were sequenced by immunoSEQ multiplex PCR, and TCRdb holds only the in-frame ones, with some missing. The sample carries under 200,000 clones, approximately 93% recorded once. The specimen comprised peripheral blood, sampled on day 0 of AZD1222 vaccination. Receptors were obtained from an adult in good health. CDR3s include the opening cysteine and the closing phenylalanine or tryptophan. Each record gives: CDR3 protein, CDR3 DNA, J gene, clone size, D gene, V gene. The D gene is left open where the match is weak. Clone size is stated in some rows and not others, as once, few, many or a class when expanded.

CASSATSGAGGETQYF	TGCGCCAGCAGCGCAACCTCCGGAGCGGGAGGAGAGACCCAGTACTTC	TRBJ2-5	-	TRBD2	TRBV5-1
CASSLLGQGDYGYTF	TGTGCCAGCAGTTTACTGGGACAGGGAGACTATGGCTACACCTTC	TRBJ1-2	-	TRBD1	TRBV27
CASSSRDRVDFSTEAFF	TGTGCCAGTAGTTCCCGGGACAGGGTTGATTTTAGCACTGAAGCTTTCTTT	TRBJ1-1	-	TRBD1	TRBV19
CASSPLTGKEQPQHF	TGTGCCAGCAGTCCCCTGACAGGAAAAGAGCAGCCCCAGCATTTT	TRBJ1-5	once	-	TRBV27
CASSVGAIPNSPLHF	TGTGCCAGCAGCGTAGGGGCGATTCCCAATTCACCCCTCCACTTT	TRBJ1-6	-	-	TRBV9
CASSYRFSGATGELFF	TGTGCCAGCAGTTACCGGTTTTCTGGGGCCACTGGGGAGCTGTTTTTT	TRBJ2-2	-	-	TRBV6-5
CASSAWGEQYF	TGTGCCAGCAGTGCCTGGGGCGAGCAGTACTTC	TRBJ2-7	-	-	TRBV27
CATQELYNSPLHF	TGTGCCACACAGGAGTTATATAATTCACCCCTCCACTTT	TRBJ1-6	-	-	TRBV10-3
CASSSGQSYNQPQHF	TGTGCCAGCAGCTCCGGACAGTCCTATAATCAGCCCCAGCATTTT	TRBJ1-5	-	-	TRBV11-2
CAPRRGAGKVGGYTF	TGTGCCCCCCGCCGGGGGGCTGGAAAGGTGGGCGGCTACACCTTC	TRBJ1-2	-	-	TRBV24-1
CASSFRMGQGLMDQPQHF	TGCGCCAGCAGCTTCAGAATGGGGCAGGGTCTGATGGATCAGCCCCAGCATTTT	TRBJ1-5	-	-	TRBV4-1
CASSKPRTGHGYTF	TGTGCCAGCAGCAAACCCCGTACAGGCCATGGCTACACCTTC	TRBJ1-2	-	-	TRBV7-2
CASSQGQANTEAFF	TGTGCCAGCAGCCAGGGACAAGCGAACACTGAAGCTTTCTTT	TRBJ1-1	-	-	TRBV5-4
CASSHPDIPGYTF	TGCGCCAGCAGCCACCCGGACATACCCGGCTACACCTTC	TRBJ1-2	-	-	TRBV4-1
CASSPGQLYGYTF	TGCGCCAGCAGCCCCGGACAGCTCTATGGCTACACCTTC	TRBJ1-2	-	-	TRBV5-1
CASSGGTGGEKLFF	TGTGCCAGCAGCGGCGGGACAGGGGGGGAAAAACTGTTTTTT	TRBJ1-4	-	TRBD1	TRBV9
CASSEPPHPRSHHEKLFF	TGCGCCAGCAGTGAGCCCCCCCACCCCCGGTCCCATCACGAAAAACTGTTTTTT	TRBJ1-4	-	-	TRBV10-1
CASSLDPSLYEQYF	TGCGCCAGCAGCTTGGATCCTAGCTTGTACGAGCAGTACTTC	TRBJ2-7	-	-	TRBV5-1
CASSPLGRENTEAFF	TGTGCCAGCAGCCCACTGGGCCGGGAGAACACTGAAGCTTTCTTT	TRBJ1-1	-	-	TRBV3-1/TRBV3-2
CASSSRGLAQMNEQFF	TGTGCCAGCAGTTCTCGTGGACTAGCCCAAATGAATGAGCAGTTCTTC	TRBJ2-1	-	TRBD2	TRBV27
CASSQQGGGTEAFF	TGTGCCAGCAGCCAACAGGGTGGCGGCACTGAAGCTTTCTTT	TRBJ1-1	-	-	TRBV3-1/TRBV3-2
CASSFGQGPPLGGYTF	TGTGCCAGCAGCTTCGGACAGGGTCCCCCTTTAGGGGGCTACACCTTC	TRBJ1-2	-	TRBD1	TRBV5-6
CASSFNDADGYTF	TGTGCCAGCAGTTTTAACGATGCGGATGGCTACACCTTC	TRBJ1-2	-	-	TRBV27
CASGAGRTEAFF	TGTGCTAGTGGGGCAGGGAGGACTGAAGCTTTCTTT	TRBJ1-1	-	-	TRBV12-5
CASRKNTGNTEAFF	TGTGCCAGTAGAAAAAATACGGGGAACACTGAAGCTTTCTTT	TRBJ1-1	once	-	TRBV19
CASSYAGTATWSPLHF	TGTGCCAGCAGTTACGCTGGGACAGCCACTTGGTCACCCCTCCACTTT	TRBJ1-6	-	TRBD1	TRBV6-5
CASREALYNEQFF	TGTGCCAGCAGGGAGGCCCTCTACAATGAGCAGTTCTTC	TRBJ2-1	-	-	TRBV25-1
CSVGQTNTEAFF	TGCAGCGTAGGACAGACGAACACTGAAGCTTTCTTT	TRBJ1-1	-	-	TRBV29-1
CASSPPQGASGNTIYF	TGTGCCAGCTCACCACCGCAGGGGGCGTCTGGAAACACCATATATTTT	TRBJ1-3	-	TRBD1	TRBV18
CASGAVRTLKAFF	TGTGCTAGTGGAGCGGTTCGGACTTTGAAGGCTTTCTTT	TRBJ1-1	-	-	TRBV12-5
CASSHVYRVWPYEQYF	TGCGCCAGCAGTCATGTCTACAGGGTCTGGCCGTACGAGCAGTACTTC	TRBJ2-7	once	-	TRBV23-1
CASSPVGGPYNEQFF	TGTGCCAGCTCACCGGTAGGGGGACCTTACAATGAGCAGTTCTTC	TRBJ2-1	-	-	TRBV18
CASEPRLNYGYTF	TGCGCCAGCGAACCTCGGCTTAACTATGGCTACACCTTC	TRBJ1-2	-	-	TRBV10-2
CASSLGTGTEQYF	TGTGCCAGCAGCTTAGGGACAGGGACCGAGCAGTACTTC	TRBJ2-7	once	TRBD1	TRBV11-3
CASSVGSLDTGNTEAFF	TGCGCCAGCAGCGTTGGAAGCCTGGACACCGGGAACACTGAAGCTTTCTTT	TRBJ1-1	once	-	TRBV5-1
CASSQTGGDGYTF	TGTGCCAGCAGCCAAACAGGGGGTGATGGCTACACCTTC	TRBJ1-2	-	TRBD1	TRBV14